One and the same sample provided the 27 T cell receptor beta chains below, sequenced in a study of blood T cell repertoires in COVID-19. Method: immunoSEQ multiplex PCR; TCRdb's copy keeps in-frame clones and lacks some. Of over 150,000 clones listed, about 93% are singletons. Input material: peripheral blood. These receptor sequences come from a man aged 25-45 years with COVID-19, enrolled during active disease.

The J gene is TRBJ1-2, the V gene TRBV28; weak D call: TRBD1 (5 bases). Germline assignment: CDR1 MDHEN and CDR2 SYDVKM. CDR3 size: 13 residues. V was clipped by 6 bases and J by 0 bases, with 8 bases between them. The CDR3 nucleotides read TGTGCCAGCAGGGACACGACTAACTATGGCTACACCTTC. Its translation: CASRDTTNYGYTF.

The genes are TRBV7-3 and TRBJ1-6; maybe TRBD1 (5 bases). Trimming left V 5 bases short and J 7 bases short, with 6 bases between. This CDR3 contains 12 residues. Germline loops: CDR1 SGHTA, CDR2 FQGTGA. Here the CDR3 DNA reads TGTGCCAGCAGCCACAGGAATTCACCCCTCCACTTT. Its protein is CASSHRNSPLHF.

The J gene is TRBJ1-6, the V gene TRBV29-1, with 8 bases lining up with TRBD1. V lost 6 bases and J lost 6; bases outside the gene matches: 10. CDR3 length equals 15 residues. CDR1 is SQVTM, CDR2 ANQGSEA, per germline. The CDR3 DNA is TGCAGCGTGAGGACAGGGAGGAAGGGTAATTCACCCCTCCACTTT. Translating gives CSVRTGRKGNSPLHF.

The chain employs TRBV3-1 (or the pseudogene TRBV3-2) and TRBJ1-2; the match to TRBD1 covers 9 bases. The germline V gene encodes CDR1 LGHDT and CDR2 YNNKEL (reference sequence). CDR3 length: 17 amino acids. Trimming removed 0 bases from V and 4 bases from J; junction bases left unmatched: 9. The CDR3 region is CASSQDEGQGRGYGYTF. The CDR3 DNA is TGTGCCAGCAGCCAAGATGAGGGACAGGGTAGGGGCTATGGCTACACCTTC.

The CDR3 DNA sequence: TGTGCCAGCAGTAAAACCGGGACAGGGACTTATGGCTACACCTTC. This sequence encodes CASSKTGTGTYGYTF. V gene TRBV2 combines with J gene TRBJ1-2; 9 nucleotides align to TRBD1. The CDR3 length is 15 residues. CDR1 and CDR2 (germline): SNHLY, FYNNEI. With V trimmed by 5 bases and J by 5 bases, 9 bases remained unmatched. Drawing the rest from reference TRBV2 and TRBJ1-2, the complete variable domain is EPEVTQTPSHQVTQMGQEVILRCVPISNHLYFYWYRQILGQKVEFLVSFYNNEISEKSEIFDDQFSVERPDGSNFTLKIRSTKLEDSAMYFCASSKTGTGTYGYTFGSGTRLTVV.

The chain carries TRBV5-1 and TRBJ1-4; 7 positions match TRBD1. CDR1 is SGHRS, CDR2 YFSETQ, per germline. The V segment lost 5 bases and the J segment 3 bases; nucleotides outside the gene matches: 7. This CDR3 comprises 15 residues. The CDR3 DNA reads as TGCGCCAGCAGAAGGATAGGGACAGCTAATGAAAAACTGTTTTTT. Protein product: CASRRIGTANEKLFF. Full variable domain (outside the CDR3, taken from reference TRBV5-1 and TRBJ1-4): KAGVTQTPRYLIKTRGQQVTLSCSPISGHRSVSWYQQTPGQGLQFLFEYFSETQRNKGNFPGRFSGRQFSNSRSEMNVSTLELGDSALYLCASRRIGTANEKLFFGSGTQLSVL.

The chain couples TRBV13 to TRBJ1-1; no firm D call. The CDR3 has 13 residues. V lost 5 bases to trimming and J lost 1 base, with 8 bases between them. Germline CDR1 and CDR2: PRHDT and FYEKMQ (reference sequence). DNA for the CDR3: TGTGCCAGCAGCCCCGTCCCGAACACTGAAGCTTTCTTT. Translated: CASSPVPNTEAFF.

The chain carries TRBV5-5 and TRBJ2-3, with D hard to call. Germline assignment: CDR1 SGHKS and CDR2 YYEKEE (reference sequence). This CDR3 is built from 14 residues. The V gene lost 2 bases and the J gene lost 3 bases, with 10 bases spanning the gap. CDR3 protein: CASSFEARTDTQYF. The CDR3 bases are TGTGCCAGCAGCTTCGAAGCGAGGACAGATACGCAGTATTTT.

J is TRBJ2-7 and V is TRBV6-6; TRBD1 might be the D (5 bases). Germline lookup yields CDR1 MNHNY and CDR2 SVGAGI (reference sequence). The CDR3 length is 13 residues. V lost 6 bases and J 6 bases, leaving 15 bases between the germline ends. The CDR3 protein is CASSATRDGEQYF. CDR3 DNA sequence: TGTGCCAGCAGCGCCACCAGGGATGGCGAGCAGTACTTC.

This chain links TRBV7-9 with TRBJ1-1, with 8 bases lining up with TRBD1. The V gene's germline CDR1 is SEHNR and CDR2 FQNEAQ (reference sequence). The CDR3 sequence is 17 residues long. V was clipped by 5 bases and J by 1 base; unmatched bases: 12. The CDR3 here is CASSNRGTPARNTEAFF. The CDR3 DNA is TGTGCCAGCAGCAACAGGGGGACTCCCGCCCGGAACACTGAAGCTTTCTTT.

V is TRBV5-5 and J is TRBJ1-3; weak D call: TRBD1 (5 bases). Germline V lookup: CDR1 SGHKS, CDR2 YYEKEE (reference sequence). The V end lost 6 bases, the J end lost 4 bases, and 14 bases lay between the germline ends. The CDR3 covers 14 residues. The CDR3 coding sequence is TGTGCCAGCATAACGAACCCAGGGGGAAACACCATATATTTT. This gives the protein CASITNPGGNTIYF. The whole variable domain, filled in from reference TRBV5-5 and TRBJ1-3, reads DAGVTQSPTHLIKTRGQQVTLRCSPISGHKSVSWYQQVLGQGPQFIFQYYEKEERGRGNFPDRFSARQFPNYSSELNVNALLLGDSALYLCASITNPGGNTIYFGEGSWLTVV.

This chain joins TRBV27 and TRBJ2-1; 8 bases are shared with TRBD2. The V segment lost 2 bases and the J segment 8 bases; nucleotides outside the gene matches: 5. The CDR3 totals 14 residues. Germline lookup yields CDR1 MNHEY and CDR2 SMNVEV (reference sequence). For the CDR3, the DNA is TGTGCCAGCAGTTTACTGGGACTAGTGGATGAGCAGTTCTTC. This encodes CASSLLGLVDEQFF.

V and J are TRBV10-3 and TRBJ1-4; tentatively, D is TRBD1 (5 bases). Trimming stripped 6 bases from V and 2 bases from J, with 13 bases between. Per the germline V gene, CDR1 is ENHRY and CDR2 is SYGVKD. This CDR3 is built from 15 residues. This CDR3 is CAISTTGETNEKLFF. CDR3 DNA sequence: TGTGCCATCAGCACCACAGGAGAGACTAATGAAAAACTGTTTTTT.

CDR3 sequence reads: CASRPGQSSYEQYF. DNA for the CDR3: TGTGCCAGTAGACCGGGACAGAGCTCCTACGAGCAGTACTTC. The chain couples TRBV19 to TRBJ2-7; 7 nucleotides agree with TRBD1. This CDR3 has 14 amino acids. V trimming: 6 bases; J trimming: 0 bases; junction bases outside the gene matches: 5. Germline CDR1 LNHDA, CDR2 SQIVND (reference sequence).

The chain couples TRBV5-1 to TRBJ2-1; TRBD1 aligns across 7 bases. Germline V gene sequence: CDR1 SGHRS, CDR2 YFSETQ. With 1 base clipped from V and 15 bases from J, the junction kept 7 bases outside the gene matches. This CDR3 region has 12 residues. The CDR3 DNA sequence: TGCGCCAGCAGCTTGACAGGGGAAATGGTGTTCTTC. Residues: CASSLTGEMVFF.

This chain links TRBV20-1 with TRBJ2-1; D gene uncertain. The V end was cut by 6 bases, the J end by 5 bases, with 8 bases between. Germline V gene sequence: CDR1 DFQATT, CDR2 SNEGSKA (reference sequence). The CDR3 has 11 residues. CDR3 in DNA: TGCAGTGCACGAAACAACAATGAGCAGTTCTTC. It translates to CSARNNNEQFF.

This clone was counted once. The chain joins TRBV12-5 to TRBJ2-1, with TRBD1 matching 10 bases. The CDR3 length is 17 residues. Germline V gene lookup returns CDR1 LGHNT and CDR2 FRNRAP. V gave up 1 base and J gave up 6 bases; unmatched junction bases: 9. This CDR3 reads CASGLATGTGVTNEQFF. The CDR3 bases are TGTGCTAGTGGTTTGGCTACCGGGACAGGGGTAACCAATGAGCAGTTCTTC.

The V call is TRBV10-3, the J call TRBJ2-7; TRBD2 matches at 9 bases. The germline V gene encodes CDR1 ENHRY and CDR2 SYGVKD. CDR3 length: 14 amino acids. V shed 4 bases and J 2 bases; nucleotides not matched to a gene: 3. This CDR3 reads CAISVRGGAYEQYF. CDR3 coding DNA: TGTGCCATCAGTGTTCGCGGGGGGGCCTACGAGCAGTACTTC.

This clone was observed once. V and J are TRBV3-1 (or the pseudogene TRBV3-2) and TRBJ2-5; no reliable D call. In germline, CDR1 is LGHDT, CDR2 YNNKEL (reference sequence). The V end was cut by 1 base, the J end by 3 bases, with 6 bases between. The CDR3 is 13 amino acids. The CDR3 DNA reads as TGTGCCAGCAGCCAAGTTCTAGAAGAGACCCAGTACTTC. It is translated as CASSQVLEETQYF.

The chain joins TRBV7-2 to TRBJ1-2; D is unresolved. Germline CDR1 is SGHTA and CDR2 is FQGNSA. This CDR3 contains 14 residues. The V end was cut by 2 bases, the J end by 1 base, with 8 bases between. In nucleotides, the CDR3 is TGTGCCAGCAGCTTATCCAGGTTTAACTATGGCTACACCTTC. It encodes CASSLSRFNYGYTF.

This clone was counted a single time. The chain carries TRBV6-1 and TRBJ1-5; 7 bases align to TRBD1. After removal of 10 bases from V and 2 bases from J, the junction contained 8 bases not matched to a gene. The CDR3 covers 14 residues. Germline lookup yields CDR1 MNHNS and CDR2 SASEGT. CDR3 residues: CATLPGTGNQPQHF. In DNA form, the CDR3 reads TGTGCCACCCTGCCGGGGACAGGCAATCAGCCCCAGCATTTT.

CDR3 residues: CASSVVTSGTGNTIYF. CDR3 sequence (DNA): TGCGCCAGCAGCGTGGTGACTTCAGGGACTGGAAACACCATATATTTT. V gene TRBV5-1 combines with J gene TRBJ1-3; D may be TRBD1 (5 bases). V shed 4 bases and J shed 2 bases, with 16 bases lying between them. The germline V gene has CDR1 SGHRS and CDR2 YFSETQ. The CDR3 runs to 16 residues.

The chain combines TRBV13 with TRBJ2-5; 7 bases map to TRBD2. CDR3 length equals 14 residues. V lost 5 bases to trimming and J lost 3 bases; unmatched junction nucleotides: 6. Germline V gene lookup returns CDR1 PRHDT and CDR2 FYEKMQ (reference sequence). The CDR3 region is CASSERGVEETQYF. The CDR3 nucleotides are TGTGCCAGCAGCGAACGGGGGGTTGAAGAGACCCAGTACTTC.

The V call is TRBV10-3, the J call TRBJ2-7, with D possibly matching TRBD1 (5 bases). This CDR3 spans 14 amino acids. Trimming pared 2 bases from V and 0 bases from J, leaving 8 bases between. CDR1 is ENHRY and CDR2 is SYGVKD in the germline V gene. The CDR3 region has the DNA TGTGCCATCAGTGAGGGTGGGGCCTCCTACGAGCAGTACTTC. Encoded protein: CAISEGGASYEQYF.

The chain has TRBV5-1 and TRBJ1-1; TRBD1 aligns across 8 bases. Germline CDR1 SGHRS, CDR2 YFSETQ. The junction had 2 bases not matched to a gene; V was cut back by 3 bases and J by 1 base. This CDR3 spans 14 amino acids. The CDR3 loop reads CASSYDRGNTEAFF. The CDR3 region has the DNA TGCGCCAGCAGCTATGACAGGGGGAACACTGAAGCTTTCTTT.

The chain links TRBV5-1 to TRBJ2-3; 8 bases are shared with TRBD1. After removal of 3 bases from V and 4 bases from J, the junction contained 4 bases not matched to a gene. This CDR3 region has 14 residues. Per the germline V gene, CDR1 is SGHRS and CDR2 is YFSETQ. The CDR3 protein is CASSSQGAADTQYF. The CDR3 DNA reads TGCGCCAGCAGCTCGCAGGGGGCGGCAGATACGCAGTATTTT.

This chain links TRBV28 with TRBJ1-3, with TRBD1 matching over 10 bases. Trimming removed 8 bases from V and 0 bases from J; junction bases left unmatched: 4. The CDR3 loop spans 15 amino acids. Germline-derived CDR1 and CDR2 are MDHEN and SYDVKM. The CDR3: CASWTGGISGNTIYF. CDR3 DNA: TGTGCCAGCTGGACAGGGGGGATCTCTGGAAACACCATATATTTT. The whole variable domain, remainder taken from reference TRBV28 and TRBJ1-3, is DVKVTQSSRYLVKRTGEKVFLECVQDMDHENMFWYRQDPGLGLRLIYFSYDVKMKEKGDIPEGYSVSREKKERFSLILESASTNQTSMYLCASWTGGISGNTIYFGEGSWLTVV.